A selection of T cell receptor beta chains follows, all from one sample in a study of shared clonotypes between healthy human individuals. The data were produced by immunoSEQ multiplex PCR, yet TCRdb's version contains in-frame clones alone and is incomplete. The sample contains 2 million to 2.5 million clones, about 95% of which appear only once. The sample taken for sequencing was naive CD8+ T cells sorted from blood. All receptors come from a man between 18 and 29 years old in good health. CDR3s include the opening cysteine and the closing phenylalanine or tryptophan. The order of the fields is V gene, D gene, J gene, CDR3 protein, CDR3 DNA. D genes are given only for firm matches.

TRBV27	TRBD1	TRBJ2-4	CASKEQGWQNIQYF	TGTGCCAGCAAAGAACAGGGGTGGCAAAACATTCAGTACTTC
TRBV7-8	NA	TRBJ2-1	CASSLDSRGKWYNEQFF	TGTGCCAGCAGCTTAGATTCCCGGGGCAAGTGGTACAATGAGCAGTTCTTC
TRBV29-1	NA	TRBJ2-7	CSVEEKTTGYEQYF	TGCAGCGTTGAAGAGAAAACGACAGGCTACGAGCAGTACTTC
TRBV27	TRBD2	TRBJ2-1	CASSSLAGGFGEQFF	TGTGCCAGCAGTTCACTAGCGGGAGGTTTTGGTGAGCAGTTCTTC
TRBV11-2	NA	TRBJ2-5	CASTPRVGVMETQYF	TGTGCCAGCACCCCACGGGTAGGGGTGATGGAGACCCAGTACTTC
TRBV28	NA	TRBJ1-1	CASSFHTEAFF	TGTGCCAGCAGTTTTCATACTGAAGCTTTCTTT
TRBV19	NA	TRBJ1-5	CASSILGSSRQPQHF	TGTGCCAGTAGTATTCTAGGCTCTAGCCGGCAGCCCCAGCATTTT
TRBV28	TRBD1	TRBJ1-4	CASSSGQGVEKLFF	TGTGCCAGCAGTTCCGGACAGGGAGTAGAAAAACTGTTTTTT
TRBV11-2	NA	TRBJ2-7	CASQREGATYEQYF	TGTGCCAGCCAAAGGGAGGGGGCCACCTACGAGCAGTACTTC
TRBV21-1	NA	TRBJ2-4	CASSSKLGTKNIQYF	TGTGCCAGCAGCAGTAAGTTGGGAACCAAAAACATTCAGTACTTC